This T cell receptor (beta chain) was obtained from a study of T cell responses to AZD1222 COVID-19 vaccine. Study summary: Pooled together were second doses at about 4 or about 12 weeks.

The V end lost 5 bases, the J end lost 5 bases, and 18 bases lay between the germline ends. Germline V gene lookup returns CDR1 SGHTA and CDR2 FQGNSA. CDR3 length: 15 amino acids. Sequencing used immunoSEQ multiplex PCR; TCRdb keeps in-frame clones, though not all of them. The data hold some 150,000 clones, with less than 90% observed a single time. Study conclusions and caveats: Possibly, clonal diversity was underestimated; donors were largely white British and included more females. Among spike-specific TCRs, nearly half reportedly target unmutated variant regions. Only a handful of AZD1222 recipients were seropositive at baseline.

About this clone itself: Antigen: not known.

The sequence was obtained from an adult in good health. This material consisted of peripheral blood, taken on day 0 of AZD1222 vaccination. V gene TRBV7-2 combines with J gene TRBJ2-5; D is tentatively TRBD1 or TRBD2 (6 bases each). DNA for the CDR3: TGTGCCAGCAGCCGGGGGTCGGGGGCAGGTGAGACCCAGTACTTC. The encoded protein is CASSRGSGAGETQYF.